This TCR beta chain was retrieved from a study of beta chain features in type 1 diabetes. About the research overall: Cell yields, gender and age were similar in healthy donors and patients. Overall study findings and caveats: Shortening of TCRB CDR3s, moderate but significant, appeared in all four CD4+ subsets of Type 1 diabetes patients. In comparison with healthy donors, patients had naive, central memory and Treg TCRB repertoires that appeared more similar. Insertion counts at VDJ junctions were lower in type 1 diabetes patients, who also showed more deletions there.

The V end was cut by 11 bases, the J end by 1 base, with 18 bases between. The CDR3 has 16 amino acids. Germline V gene lookup returns CDR1 SGHNT and CDR2 YENEEA. Every bit of the isolated RNA underwent reverse transcription, so sequencing read expressed TCRB transcripts. The method was immunoSEQ multiplex PCR; TCRdb's version includes in-frame clones alone and lacks a portion of them. The table includes about 740,000 clones, 13% detected once. Points on this clone: The antigen is undetermined.

Each of the CD4+ naive, central memory, regulatory and stem cell-like memory populations was sorted via CD45RO/CCR7/CD25/CD127/CD95/CD27. This receptor was taken from a man aged 18 to 30 with type 1 diabetes. J is TRBJ2-6 and V is TRBV11-3; D is uncertain. The sample taken for sequencing was naive CD4+ T cells from blood. CDR3 nucleotides: TGTGCCTCCGCTTCCGGGTCAACATCTGGGGCCAACGTCCTGACTTTC. Amino acids: CASASGSTSGANVLTF.